This passage covers 12 T cell receptor beta chains from one sample sequenced in a study of circulating CD8 cells and anti-PD-1 response in melanoma. The QIAseq Immune Repertoire TCR panel built the libraries from around 15 ng of total RNA. TCRdb recomputed calls from the reads with MiXCR, one row per CDR3 protein. In the table there are about 1,200 distinct CDR3 sequences, 7.3% of which are singletons. Sorting of live CD3+CD8+TCRalphabeta+ cells by PD-1 and/or TIGIT gave four subsets. The material was CD8+ T cells from PBMCs, obtained at baseline or after one month of anti-PD-1 therapy (not recorded which). These receptors originate from a human donor with melanoma.

This clonotype ranks as medium-sized. The chain links TRBV24-1 to TRBJ2-1; 12 bases match TRBD2. The germline gives CDR1 KGHDR, CDR2 SFDVKD. Losses at the gene ends were 2 bases for V and 2 bases for J; bases not matched to a gene: 6. The CDR3 spans 18 residues. This CDR3 reads CATSDSATSGSTYNEQFF. As DNA, the CDR3 is TGTGCCACCAGTGATTCCGCGACTAGCGGGAGTACCTACAATGAGCAGTTCTTC.

This clonotype is medium-sized in the sample. The J gene is TRBJ2-2, the V gene TRBV29-1, with no clear D. Germline CDR1 and CDR2: SQVTM and ANQGSEA. This CDR3 has 16 amino acids. The V and J ends lost 0 bases and 1 base respectively, with 12 bases between them. DNA of the CDR3: TGCAGCGTTGAAGATGGAACGAAATTGAACACCGGGGAGCTGTTTTTT. It yields the protein CSVEDGTKLNTGELFF.

Only a few counts were recorded for this clonotype. This chain uses TRBV7-9 with TRBJ1-1; TRBD1 matches 7 bases. The junction had 3 bases not matched to a gene; V was cut back by 1 base and J by 7 bases. Germline CDR1 is SEHNR and CDR2 is FQNEAQ (reference sequence). CDR3 size: 13 residues. The CDR3 DNA reads as TGTGCCAGCAGCTTAGTTGGGACAGTTGAAGCTTTCTTT. It translates to CASSLVGTVEAFF.

By sample fraction, this clonotype is medium-sized. This sequence joins TRBV27 and TRBJ2-5; 7 nucleotides match TRBD1. The germline V gene encodes CDR1 MNHEY and CDR2 SMNVEV (reference sequence). V gave up 3 bases and J gave up 5 bases; unmatched junction bases: 3. CDR3 length: 13 residues. In DNA, the CDR3 is TGTGCCAGCAGTTTCTTAGGGGGCGAGACCCAGTACTTC. It yields the protein CASSFLGGETQYF.

This clonotype showed up just a few times. In DNA, the CDR3 is TGTGCCACCAGTGACCCGGGACAGGGTAACTACGAGCAGTACTTC. It yields the protein CATSDPGQGNYEQYF. The chain is built from TRBV24-1 and TRBJ2-7; 9 bases are a match to TRBD1. Trimming cost V 4 bases and J 3 bases; bases outside gene matches: 6. CDR3 length: 15 amino acids. CDR1 KGHDR and CDR2 SFDVKD come from the germline V gene.

By share, this clonotype counts as medium-sized. This rearrangement joins TRBV20-1 to TRBJ2-1, with TRBD2 matching 12 bases. The V gene's germline CDR1 is DFQATT and CDR2 SNEGSKA (reference sequence). J lost 0 bases, V lost 0 bases, and 3 bases had no gene match. The CDR3 loop spans 17 amino acids. CDR3 sequence (DNA): TGCAGTGCTAGAGAGCCACTAGCGGGAGGCTCCTACAATGAGCAGTTCTTC. Amino acids: CSAREPLAGGSYNEQFF.

This clonotype has only a few counts. This chain connects TRBV25-1 to TRBJ2-7, with TRBD1 matching 10 bases. The CDR3 is 14 residues long. J gave up 5 bases and V 6 bases, and 7 bases lay outside the gene matches. Germline CDR1 and CDR2: MGHDK and SYGVNS. The CDR3 loop is CASSQTGGFDEQYF. CDR3 nucleotides: TGTGCCAGCAGCCAGACAGGGGGCTTCGACGAGCAGTACTTC.

By frequency in the sample, this clonotype is medium-sized. The chain carries TRBV27 and TRBJ1-2; 11 bases agree with TRBD1. Trimming took 5 bases from V and 4 from J; bases not matched to a gene: 9. The germline V gene encodes CDR1 MNHEY and CDR2 SMNVEV (reference sequence). The CDR3 contains 16 residues. The CDR3 protein is CASSLSRTGGTYGYTF. CDR3 nucleotides: TGTGCCAGCAGTCTCTCGCGGACAGGGGGCACCTATGGCTACACCTTC.

Sample share makes this clonotype medium-sized (0.01 to 0.1%). The gene calls are TRBV19 and TRBJ2-2; 8 nucleotides match TRBD2. The CDR3 is 20 residues long. Germline loops: CDR1 LNHDA, CDR2 SQIVND (reference sequence). V lost 3 bases to trimming and J lost 0 bases; unmatched junction nucleotides: 15. CDR3 amino acids: CASSMPPGLASSANTGELFF. DNA of the CDR3: TGTGCCAGTAGTATGCCCCCTGGACTAGCCTCTTCCGCGAACACCGGGGAGCTGTTTTTT.

Judged by abundance, this clonotype is medium-sized (0.01 to 0.1%). CDR3 sequence: CASSKEVSGTSTDTQYF. Here the CDR3 DNA reads TGTGCCAGCAGCAAAGAGGTATCGGGAACTAGCACAGATACGCAGTATTTT. The chain recombines TRBV21-1 with TRBJ2-3; the DNA was not compared with TRBD1, the D call given in the table. TRBV21-1 is noted as a pseudogene. The CDR3 is made up of 17 amino acids.

By its share, this clonotype is large. The CDR3 coding sequence is TGTGCCAGCAGCTTACTTATAACGAGACTAGCGGGAGACGAGCAGTACTTC. As protein: CASSLLITRLAGDEQYF. The chain carries TRBV7-8 and TRBJ2-7, with 12 bases that match TRBD2. J was trimmed by 5 bases and V by 2 bases; bases with no gene match: 10. CDR1 SGHVS and CDR2 FQNEAQ come from the germline V gene. CDR3 length equals 17 residues.

This clonotype is categorized as medium-sized. The J gene is TRBJ2-2, the V gene TRBV28; D is undetermined. The CDR3 runs to 11 residues. The germline gives CDR1 MDHEN, CDR2 SYDVKM. Trimming pared 6 bases from V and 6 bases from J, leaving 5 bases between. The CDR3 sequence is CASSKAGELFF. The CDR3 nucleotides read TGTGCCAGCAGCAAGGCCGGGGAGCTGTTTTTT. Supplemented by reference TRBV28 and TRBJ2-2, the full variable domain reads DVKVTQSSRYLVKRTGEKVFLECVQDMDHENMFWYRQDPGLGLRLIYFSYDVKMKEKGDIPEGYSVSREKKERFSLILESASTNQTSMYLCASSKAGELFFGEGSRLTVL.